This TCR beta chain appears in the sequencing data of a study of vaccination and CD4 T cells after COVID-19. The wider study: The study collected post-vaccine samples a median approximately 70 days after dose two, with a range of 14 to 241.

This clonotype was detected only a few times. Time point in this sample: late sampling 161 to 241 days after vaccination in a few convalescent patients. Via MiXCR, TCRdb re-called the PCR reads, giving one row per CDR3 protein. The sample holds some 28,000 distinct CDR3 sequences, approximately 51% seen once. CDR3 length: 14 amino acids. The ends were cut back, 5 bases at V and 0 bases at J, with 11 bases in the middle. CDR1 SGHVS and CDR2 FQNEAQ come from the germline V gene. The chain recombines TRBV7-8 with TRBJ2-7; TRBD2 is a possible D gene (6 bases). The receptor comes from a human donor who had recovered from COVID-19. The sample was CD4+ T cells from blood, taken about 7 months after SARS-CoV-2 vaccination. CDR3 DNA: TGTGCCAGCAGCGCCCTAGCGCTCTCCTACGAGCAGTACTTC. Protein: CASSALALSYEQYF.